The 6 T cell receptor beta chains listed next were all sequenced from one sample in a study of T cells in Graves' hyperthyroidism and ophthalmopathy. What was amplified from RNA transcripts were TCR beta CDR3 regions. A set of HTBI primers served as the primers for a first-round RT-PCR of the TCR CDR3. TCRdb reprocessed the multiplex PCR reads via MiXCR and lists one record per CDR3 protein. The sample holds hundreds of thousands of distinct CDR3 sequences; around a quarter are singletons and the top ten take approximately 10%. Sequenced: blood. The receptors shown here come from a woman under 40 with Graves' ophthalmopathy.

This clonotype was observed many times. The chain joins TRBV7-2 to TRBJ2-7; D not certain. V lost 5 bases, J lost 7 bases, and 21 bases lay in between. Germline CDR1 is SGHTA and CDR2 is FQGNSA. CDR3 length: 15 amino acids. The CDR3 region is CASSPQAGLSREQYF. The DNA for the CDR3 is TGTGCCAGCAGCCCCCAGGCAGGTCTTTCTCGTGAGCAGTACTTC.

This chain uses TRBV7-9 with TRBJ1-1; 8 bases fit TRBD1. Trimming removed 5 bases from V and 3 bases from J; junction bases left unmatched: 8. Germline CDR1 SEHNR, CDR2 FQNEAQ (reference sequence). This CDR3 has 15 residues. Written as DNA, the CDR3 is TGTGCCAGCAGCCAGGGGGCTAGTCAGGACACTGAAGCTTTCTTT. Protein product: CASSQGASQDTEAFF.

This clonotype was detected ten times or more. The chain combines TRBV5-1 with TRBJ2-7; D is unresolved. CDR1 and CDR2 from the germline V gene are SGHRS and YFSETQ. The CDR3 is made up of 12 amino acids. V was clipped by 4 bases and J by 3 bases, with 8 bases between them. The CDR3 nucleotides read TGCGCCAGCAGCAACCCCGACTACGAGCAGTACTTC. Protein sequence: CASSNPDYEQYF. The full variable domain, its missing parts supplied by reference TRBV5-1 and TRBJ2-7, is KAGVTQTPRYLIKTRGQQVTLSCSPISGHRSVSWYQQTPGQGLQFLFEYFSETQRNKGNFPGRFSGRQFSNSRSEMNVSTLELGDSALYLCASSNPDYEQYFGPGTRLTVT.

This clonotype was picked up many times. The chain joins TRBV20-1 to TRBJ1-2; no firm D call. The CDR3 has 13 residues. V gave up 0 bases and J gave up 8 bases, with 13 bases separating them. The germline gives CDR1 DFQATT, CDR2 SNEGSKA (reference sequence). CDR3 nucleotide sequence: TGCAGTGCTAGAGAAACTGGGATCTGGGGCTACACCTTC. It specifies CSARETGIWGYTF.

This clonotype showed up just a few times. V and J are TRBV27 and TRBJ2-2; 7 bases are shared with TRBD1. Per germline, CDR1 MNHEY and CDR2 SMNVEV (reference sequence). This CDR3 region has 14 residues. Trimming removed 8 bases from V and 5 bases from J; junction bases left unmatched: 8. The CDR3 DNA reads TGTGCCAGCCACAGGGGTAGGGGAACCGGGGAGCTGTTTTTT. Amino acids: CASHRGRGTGELFF.

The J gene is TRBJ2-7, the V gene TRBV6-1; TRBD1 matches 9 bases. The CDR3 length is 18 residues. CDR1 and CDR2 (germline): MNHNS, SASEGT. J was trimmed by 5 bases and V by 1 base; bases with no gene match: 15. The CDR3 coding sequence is TGTGCCAGCAGTGAAGATGCGTCTTTGGGGACAGGGTTCCACGAGCAGTACTTC. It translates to CASSEDASLGTGFHEQYF.